This TCR beta chain was captured in a study of shared clonotypes between healthy human individuals. This clone was counted a few times. Sequencing used immunoSEQ multiplex PCR; TCRdb keeps in-frame clones, though not all of them. There are about 2.4 million clones in the sample; approximately 93% occur only once, and approximately 0.36% lies in the top ten. Only Caucasian adults living in Nashville, Tennessee made up the donor group. The ends were cut back, 7 bases at V and 0 bases at J, with 3 bases in the middle. The CDR3 runs to 11 residues. In germline, CDR1 is MDHEN, CDR2 SYDVKM. The V call is TRBV28, the J call TRBJ1-1, with unresolved D. The TCR originated in a man between 18 and 35 years old in good health. Some clones in this sample may be carry-over from other donors' samples. Sequencing input: naive CD4+ T cells from PBMCs. Sample subset: CD45RA+ positively selected. CDR3 loop: CASMLNTEAFF. The CDR3 nucleotides read TGTGCCAGCATGCTGAACACTGAAGCTTTCTTT. The full variable domain, with the rest looked up from reference TRBV28 and TRBJ1-1, is DVKVTQSSRYLVKRTGEKVFLECVQDMDHENMFWYRQDPGLGLRLIYFSYDVKMKEKGDIPEGYSVSREKKERFSLILESASTNQTSMYLCASMLNTEAFFGQGTRLTVV.